This T cell receptor beta chain was retrieved from a study of cytomegalovirus exposure and HLA in healthy donors. Primers included in the PCR were 60 Vbeta and 13 Jbeta primers. Assay: immunoSEQ multiplex PCR; the TCRdb copy retains only in-frame clones and omits some. There are about 200,000 clones in the sample; roughly 87% occur only once, and more than 1% lies in the top ten. The CDR3 covers 14 residues. CDR1 and CDR2 (germline): MNHEY, SMNVEV (reference sequence). Trimming took off 5 bases at V and 4 bases at J, with 12 bases between the two ends. This receptor was identified in a boy aged 2-9 years in good health and CMV-seronegative. The sample was PBMCs. The chain recombines TRBV27 with TRBJ1-5, with D uncertain. CDR3 amino acids: CASSLTRYNQPQHF. The CDR3 nucleotides read TGTGCCAGCAGTCTGACAAGGTATAATCAGCCCCAGCATTTT.